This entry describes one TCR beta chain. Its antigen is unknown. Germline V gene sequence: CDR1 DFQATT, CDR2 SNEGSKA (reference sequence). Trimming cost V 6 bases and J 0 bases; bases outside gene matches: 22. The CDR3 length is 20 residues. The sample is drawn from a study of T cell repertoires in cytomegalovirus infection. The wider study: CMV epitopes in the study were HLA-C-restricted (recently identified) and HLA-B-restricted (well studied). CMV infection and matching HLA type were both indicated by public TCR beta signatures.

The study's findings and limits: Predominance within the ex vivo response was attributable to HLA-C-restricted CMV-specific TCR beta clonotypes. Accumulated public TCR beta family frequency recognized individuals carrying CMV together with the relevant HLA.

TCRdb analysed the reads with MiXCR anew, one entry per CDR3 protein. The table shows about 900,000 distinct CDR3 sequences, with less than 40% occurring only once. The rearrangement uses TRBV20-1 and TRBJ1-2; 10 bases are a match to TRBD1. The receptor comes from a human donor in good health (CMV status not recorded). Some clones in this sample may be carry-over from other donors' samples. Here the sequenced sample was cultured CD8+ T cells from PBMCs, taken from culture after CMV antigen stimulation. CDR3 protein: CSAFLGQGIGPGGANYGYTF. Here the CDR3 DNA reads TGCAGTGCCTTTCTGGGACAGGGGATCGGCCCTGGCGGCGCTAACTATGGCTACACCTTC.